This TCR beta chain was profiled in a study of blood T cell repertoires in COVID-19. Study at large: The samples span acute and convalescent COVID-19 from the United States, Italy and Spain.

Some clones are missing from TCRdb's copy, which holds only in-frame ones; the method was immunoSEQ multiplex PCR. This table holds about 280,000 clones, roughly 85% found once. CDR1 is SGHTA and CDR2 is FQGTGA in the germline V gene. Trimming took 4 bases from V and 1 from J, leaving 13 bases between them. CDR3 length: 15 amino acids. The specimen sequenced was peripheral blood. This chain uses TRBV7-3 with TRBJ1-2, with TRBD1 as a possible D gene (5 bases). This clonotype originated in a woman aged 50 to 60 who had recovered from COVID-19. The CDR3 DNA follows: TGTGCCAGCAGCTCCACCCCAGGGCTTAACTATGGCTACACCTTC. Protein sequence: CASSSTPGLNYGYTF.